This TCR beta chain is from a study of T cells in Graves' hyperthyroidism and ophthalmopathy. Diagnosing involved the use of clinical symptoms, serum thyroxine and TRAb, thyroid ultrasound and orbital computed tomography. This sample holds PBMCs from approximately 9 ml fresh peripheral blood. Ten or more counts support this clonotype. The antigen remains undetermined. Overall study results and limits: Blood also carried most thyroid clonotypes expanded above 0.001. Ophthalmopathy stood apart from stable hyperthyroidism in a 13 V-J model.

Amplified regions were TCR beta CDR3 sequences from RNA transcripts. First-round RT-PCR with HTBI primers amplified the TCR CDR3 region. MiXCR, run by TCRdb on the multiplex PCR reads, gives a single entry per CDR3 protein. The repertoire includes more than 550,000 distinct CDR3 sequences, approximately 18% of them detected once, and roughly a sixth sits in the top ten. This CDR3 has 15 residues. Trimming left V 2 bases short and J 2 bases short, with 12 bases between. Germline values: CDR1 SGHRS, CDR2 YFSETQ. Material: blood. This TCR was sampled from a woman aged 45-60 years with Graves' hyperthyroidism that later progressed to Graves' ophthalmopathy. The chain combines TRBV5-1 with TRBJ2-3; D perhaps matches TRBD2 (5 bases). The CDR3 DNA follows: TGCGCCAGCAGCTTAGGAGCGGCATACACAGATACGCAGTATTTT. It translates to CASSLGAAYTDTQYF.